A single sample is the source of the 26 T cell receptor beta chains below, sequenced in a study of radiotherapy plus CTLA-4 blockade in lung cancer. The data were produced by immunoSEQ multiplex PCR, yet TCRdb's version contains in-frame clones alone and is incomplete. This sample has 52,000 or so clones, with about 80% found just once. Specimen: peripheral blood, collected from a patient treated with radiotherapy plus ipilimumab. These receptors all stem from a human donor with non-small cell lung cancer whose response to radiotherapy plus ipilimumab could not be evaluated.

CDR3 nucleotides: TGTGCCAGCAGTGCAACGCCTACCTCGGACAGGGTACGCGGCTACACCTTC. Its protein is CASSATPTSDRVRGYTF. V and J are TRBV25-1 and TRBJ1-2; TRBD1 aligns across 8 bases. The CDR3 is 17 amino acids. V shed 4 bases and J 8 bases; nucleotides not matched to a gene: 18. Germline V lookup: CDR1 MGHDK, CDR2 SYGVNS.

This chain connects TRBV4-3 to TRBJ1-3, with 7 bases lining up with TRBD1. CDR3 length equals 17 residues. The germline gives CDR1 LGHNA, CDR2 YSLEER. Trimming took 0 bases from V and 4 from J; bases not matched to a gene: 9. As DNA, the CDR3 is TGCGCCAGCAGCCAAGACTTTCTTACAGGGGCAGGAAACACCATATATTTT. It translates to CASSQDFLTGAGNTIYF.

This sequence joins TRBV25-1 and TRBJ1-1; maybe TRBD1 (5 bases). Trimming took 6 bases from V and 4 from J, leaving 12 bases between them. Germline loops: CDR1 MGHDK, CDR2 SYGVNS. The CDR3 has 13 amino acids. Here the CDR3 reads CASSGGRVTEAFF. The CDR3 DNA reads TGTGCCAGCAGCGGGGGGAGGGTCACTGAAGCTTTCTTT.

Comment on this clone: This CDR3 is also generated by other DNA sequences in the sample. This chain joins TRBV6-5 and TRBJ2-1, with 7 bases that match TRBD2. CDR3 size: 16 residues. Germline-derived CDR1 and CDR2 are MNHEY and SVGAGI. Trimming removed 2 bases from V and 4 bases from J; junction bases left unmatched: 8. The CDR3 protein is CASSYGLRGGYNEQFF. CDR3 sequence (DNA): TGTGCCAGCAGTTACGGTTTGAGGGGAGGGTACAATGAGCAGTTCTTC.

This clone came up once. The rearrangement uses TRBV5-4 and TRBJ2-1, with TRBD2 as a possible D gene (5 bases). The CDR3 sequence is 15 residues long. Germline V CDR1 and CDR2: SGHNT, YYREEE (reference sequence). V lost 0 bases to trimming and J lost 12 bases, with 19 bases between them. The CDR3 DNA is TGTGCCAGCAGCTTGGGTGAGCGGCCTCACTCTGGGCAGTTCTTC. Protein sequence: CASSLGERPHSGQFF.

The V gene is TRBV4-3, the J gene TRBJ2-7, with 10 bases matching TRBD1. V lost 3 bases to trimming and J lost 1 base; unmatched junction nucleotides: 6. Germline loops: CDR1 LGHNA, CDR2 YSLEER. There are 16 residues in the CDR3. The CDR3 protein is CASSHHQGQGSYEQYF. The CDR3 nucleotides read TGCGCCAGCAGCCACCACCAGGGACAGGGGTCCTACGAGCAGTACTTC.

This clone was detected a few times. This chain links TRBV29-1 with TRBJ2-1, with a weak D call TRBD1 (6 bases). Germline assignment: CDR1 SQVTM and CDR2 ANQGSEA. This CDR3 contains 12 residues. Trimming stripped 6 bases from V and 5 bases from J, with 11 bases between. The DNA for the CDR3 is TGCAGCGTGGGACACCTAAACAATGAGCAGTTCTTC. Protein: CSVGHLNNEQFF.

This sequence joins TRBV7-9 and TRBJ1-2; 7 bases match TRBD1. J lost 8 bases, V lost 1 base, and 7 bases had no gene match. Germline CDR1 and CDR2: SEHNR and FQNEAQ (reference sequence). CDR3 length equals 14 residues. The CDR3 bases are TGTGCCAGCAGCTTAGTAAAGGGGGCAGAGGGCTACACCTTC. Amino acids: CASSLVKGAEGYTF.

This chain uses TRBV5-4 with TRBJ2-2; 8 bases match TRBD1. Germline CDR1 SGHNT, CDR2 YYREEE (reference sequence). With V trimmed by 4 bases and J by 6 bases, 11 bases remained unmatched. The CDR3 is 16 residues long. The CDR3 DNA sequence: TGTGCCAGCAGCCTATCGGACAGGGCAGGCGCCGGGGAGCTGTTTTTT. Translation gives CASSLSDRAGAGELFF.

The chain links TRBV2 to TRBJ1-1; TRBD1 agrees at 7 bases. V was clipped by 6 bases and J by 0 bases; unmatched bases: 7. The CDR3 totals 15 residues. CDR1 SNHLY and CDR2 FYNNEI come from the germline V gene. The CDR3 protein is CASRLQGRLNTEAFF. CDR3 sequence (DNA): TGTGCCAGCAGGTTACAGGGGCGCCTGAACACTGAAGCTTTCTTT. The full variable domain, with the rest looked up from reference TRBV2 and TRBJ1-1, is EPEVTQTPSHQVTQMGQEVILRCVPISNHLYFYWYRQILGQKVEFLVSFYNNEISEKSEIFDDQFSVERPDGSNFTLKIRSTKLEDSAMYFCASRLQGRLNTEAFFGQGTRLTVV.

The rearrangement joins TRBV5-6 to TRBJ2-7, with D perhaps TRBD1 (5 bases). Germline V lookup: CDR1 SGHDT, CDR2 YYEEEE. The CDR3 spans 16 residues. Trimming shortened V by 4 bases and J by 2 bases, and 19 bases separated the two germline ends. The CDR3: CASSAPYRIETYEQYF. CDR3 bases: TGTGCCAGCAGCGCACCCTACAGGATTGAGACCTACGAGCAGTACTTC.

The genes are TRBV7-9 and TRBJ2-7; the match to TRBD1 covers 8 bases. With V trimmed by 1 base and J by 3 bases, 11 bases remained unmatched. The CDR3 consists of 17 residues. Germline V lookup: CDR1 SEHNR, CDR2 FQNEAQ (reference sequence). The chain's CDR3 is CASSLDPGQAFDYEQYF. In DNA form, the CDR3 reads TGTGCCAGCAGCTTAGACCCGGGACAGGCTTTTGACTACGAGCAGTACTTC.

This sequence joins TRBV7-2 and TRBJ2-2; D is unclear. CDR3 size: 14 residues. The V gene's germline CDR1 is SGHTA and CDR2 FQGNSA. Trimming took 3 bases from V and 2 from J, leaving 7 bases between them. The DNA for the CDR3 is TGTGCCAGCAGCTTCGTCGTTAACACCGGGGAGCTGTTTTTT. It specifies CASSFVVNTGELFF.

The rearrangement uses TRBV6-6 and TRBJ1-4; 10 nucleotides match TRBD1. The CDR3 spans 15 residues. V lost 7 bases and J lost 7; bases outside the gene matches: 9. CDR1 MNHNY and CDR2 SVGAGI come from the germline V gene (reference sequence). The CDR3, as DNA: TGTGCCAGCACCGATACGGGACAGGGGTTTGAAAAACTGTTTTTT. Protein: CASTDTGQGFEKLFF.

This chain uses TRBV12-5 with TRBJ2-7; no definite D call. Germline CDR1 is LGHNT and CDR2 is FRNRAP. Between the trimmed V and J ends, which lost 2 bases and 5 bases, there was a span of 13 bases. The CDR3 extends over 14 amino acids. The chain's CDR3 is CASGLFPRSHEQYF. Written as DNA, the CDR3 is TGTGCTAGTGGTTTGTTTCCTAGGTCCCACGAGCAGTACTTC.

CDR3 nucleotide sequence: TGCGCCAGCAGCCAAGATAGACTGACGGCGGGGACCCAGTACTTC. Its protein product is CASSQDRLTAGTQYF. This chain connects TRBV4-3 to TRBJ2-5, with D possibly matching TRBD2 (5 bases). V was cut by 0 bases and J by 7 bases, with 15 bases left in between. The germline gives CDR1 LGHNA, CDR2 YSLEER. The CDR3 loop spans 15 amino acids.

As DNA, the CDR3 is TGTGCCATCAATGGACACACAGGGGAAGGTGGCACTGAAGCTTTCTTT. Its protein product is CAINGHTGEGGTEAFF. The rearrangement links TRBV10-3 to TRBJ1-1, with 7 bases that match TRBD1. V shed 7 bases, J shed 4 bases, and the junction held 15 bases outside the gene matches. CDR1 is ENHRY, CDR2 SYGVKD, per germline. This CDR3 is 16 amino acids long.

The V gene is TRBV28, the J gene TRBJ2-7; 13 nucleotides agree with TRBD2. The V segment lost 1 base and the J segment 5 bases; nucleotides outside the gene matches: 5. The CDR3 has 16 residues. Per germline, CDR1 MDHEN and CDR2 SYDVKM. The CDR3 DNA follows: TGTGCCAGCAGTTTATCAGGACTAGCGGGAGCGCACGAGCAGTACTTC. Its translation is CASSLSGLAGAHEQYF. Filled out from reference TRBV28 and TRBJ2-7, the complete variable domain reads DVKVTQSSRYLVKRTGEKVFLECVQDMDHENMFWYRQDPGLGLRLIYFSYDVKMKEKGDIPEGYSVSREKKERFSLILESASTNQTSMYLCASSLSGLAGAHEQYFGPGTRLTVT.

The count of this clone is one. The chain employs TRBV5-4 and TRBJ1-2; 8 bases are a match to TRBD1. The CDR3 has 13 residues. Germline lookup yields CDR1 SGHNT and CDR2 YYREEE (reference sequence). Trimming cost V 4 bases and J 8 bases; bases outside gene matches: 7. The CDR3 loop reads CASSPDRALGYTF. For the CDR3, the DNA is TGTGCCAGCAGCCCGGACAGGGCCCTAGGCTACACCTTC.

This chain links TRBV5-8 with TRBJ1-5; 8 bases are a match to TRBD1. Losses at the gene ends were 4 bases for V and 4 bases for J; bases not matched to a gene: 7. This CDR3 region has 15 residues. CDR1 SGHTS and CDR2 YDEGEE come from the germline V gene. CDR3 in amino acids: CASSRPDRVNQPQHF. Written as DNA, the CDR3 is TGTGCCAGCAGCCGACCGGACAGGGTAAATCAGCCCCAGCATTTT. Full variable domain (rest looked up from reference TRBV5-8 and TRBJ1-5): EAGVTQSPTHLIKTRGQQATLRCSPISGHTSVYWYQQALGLGLQFLLWYDEGEERNRGNFPPRFSGRQFPNYSSELNVNALELEDSALYLCASSRPDRVNQPQHFGDGTRLSIL.

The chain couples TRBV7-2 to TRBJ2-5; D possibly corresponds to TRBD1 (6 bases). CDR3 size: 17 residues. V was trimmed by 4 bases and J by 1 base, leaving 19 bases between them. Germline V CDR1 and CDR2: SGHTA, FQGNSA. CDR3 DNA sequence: TGTGCCAGCAGCTCCAACACAGGGACCTTGTCCCAAGAGACCCAGTACTTC. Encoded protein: CASSSNTGTLSQETQYF.

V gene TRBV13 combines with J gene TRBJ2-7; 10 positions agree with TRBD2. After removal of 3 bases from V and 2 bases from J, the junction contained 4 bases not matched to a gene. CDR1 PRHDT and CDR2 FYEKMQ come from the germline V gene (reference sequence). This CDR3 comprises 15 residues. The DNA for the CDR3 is TGTGCCAGCAGCTTTGAGCGGGGGGGTACCTACGAGCAGTACTTC. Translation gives CASSFERGGTYEQYF.

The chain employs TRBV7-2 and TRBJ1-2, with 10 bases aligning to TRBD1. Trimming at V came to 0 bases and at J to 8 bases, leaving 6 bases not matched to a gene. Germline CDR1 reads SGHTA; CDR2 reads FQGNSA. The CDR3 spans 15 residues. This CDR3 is CASSLAVGQGGGYTF. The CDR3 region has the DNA TGTGCCAGCAGCTTAGCGGTAGGACAGGGGGGCGGCTACACCTTC.

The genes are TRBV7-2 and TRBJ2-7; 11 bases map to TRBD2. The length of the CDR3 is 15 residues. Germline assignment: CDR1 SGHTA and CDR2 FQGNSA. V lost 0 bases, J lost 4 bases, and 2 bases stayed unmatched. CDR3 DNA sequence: TGTGCCAGCAGCTTAGCACTAGCGGGGGCTTACGAGCAGTACTTC. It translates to CASSLALAGAYEQYF.

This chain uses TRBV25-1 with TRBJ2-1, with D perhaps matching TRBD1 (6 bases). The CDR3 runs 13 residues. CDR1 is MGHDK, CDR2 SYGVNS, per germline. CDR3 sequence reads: CASRQGTYNEQFF. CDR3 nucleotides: TGTGCTTCGCGGCAGGGGACCTACAATGAGCAGTTCTTC.

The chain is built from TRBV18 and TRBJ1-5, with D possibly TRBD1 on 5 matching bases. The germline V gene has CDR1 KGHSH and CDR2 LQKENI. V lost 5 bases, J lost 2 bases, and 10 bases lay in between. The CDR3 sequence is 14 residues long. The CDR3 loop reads CASSGGARNQPQHF. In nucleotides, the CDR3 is TGTGCCAGCTCAGGAGGGGCCCGCAATCAGCCCCAGCATTTT. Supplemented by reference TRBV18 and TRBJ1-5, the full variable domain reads NAGVMQNPRHLVRRRGQEARLRCSPMKGHSHVYWYRQLPEEGLKFMVYLQKENIIDESGMPKERFSAEFPKEGPSILRIQQVVRGDSAAYFCASSGGARNQPQHFGDGTRLSIL.